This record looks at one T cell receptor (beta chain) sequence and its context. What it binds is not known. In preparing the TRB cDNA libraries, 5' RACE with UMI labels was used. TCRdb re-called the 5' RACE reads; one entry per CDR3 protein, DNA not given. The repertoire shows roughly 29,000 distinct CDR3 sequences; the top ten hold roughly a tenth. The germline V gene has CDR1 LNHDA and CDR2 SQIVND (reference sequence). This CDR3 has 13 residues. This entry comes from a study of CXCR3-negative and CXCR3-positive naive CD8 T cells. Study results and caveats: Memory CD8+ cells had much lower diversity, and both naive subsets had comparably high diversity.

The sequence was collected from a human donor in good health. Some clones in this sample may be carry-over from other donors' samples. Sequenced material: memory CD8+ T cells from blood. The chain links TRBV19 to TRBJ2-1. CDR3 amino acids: CASSITVNNEQFF. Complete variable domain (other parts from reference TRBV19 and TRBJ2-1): DGGITQSPKYLFRKEGQNVTLSCEQNLNHDAMYWYRQDPGQGLRLIYYSQIVNDFQKGDIAEGYSVSREKKESFPLTVTSAQKNPTAFYLCASSITVNNEQFFGPGTRLTVL.